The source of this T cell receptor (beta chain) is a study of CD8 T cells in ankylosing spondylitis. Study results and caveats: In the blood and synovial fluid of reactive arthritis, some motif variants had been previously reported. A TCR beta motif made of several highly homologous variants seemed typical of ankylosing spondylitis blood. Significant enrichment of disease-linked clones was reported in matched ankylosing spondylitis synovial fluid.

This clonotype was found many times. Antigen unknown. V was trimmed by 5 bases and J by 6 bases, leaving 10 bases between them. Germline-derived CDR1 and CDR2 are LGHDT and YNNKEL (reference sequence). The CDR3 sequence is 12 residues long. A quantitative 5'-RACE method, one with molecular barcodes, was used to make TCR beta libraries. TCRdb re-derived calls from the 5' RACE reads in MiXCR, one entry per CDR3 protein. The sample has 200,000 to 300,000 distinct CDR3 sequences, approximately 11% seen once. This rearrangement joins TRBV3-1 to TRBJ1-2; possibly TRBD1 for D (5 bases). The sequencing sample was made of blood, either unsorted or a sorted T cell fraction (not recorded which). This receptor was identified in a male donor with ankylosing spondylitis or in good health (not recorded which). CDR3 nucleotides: TGTGCCAGCAGCGCCGCGGGACATGGCTACACCTTC. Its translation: CASSAAGHGYTF.